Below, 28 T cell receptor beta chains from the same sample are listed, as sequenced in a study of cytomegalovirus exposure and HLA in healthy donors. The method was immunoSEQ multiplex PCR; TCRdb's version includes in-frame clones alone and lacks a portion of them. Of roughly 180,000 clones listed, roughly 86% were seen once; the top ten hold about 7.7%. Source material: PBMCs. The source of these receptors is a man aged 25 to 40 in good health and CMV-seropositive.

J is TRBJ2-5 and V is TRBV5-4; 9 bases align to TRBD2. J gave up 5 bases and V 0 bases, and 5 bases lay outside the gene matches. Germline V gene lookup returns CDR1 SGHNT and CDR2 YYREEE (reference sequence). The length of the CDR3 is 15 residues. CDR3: CASSLGSGGIETQYF. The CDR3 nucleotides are TGTGCCAGCAGCTTGGGTAGCGGGGGTATTGAGACCCAGTACTTC. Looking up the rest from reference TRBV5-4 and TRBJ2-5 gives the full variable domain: ETGVTQSPTHLIKTRGQQVTLRCSSQSGHNTVSWYQQALGQGPQFIFQYYREEENGRGNFPPRFSGLQFPNYSSELNVNALELDDSALYLCASSLGSGGIETQYFGPGTRLLVL.

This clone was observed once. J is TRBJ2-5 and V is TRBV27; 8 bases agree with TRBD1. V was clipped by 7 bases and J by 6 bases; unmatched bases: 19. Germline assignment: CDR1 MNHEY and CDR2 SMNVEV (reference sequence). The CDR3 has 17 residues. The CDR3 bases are TGTGCCAGCACCCCCAGGGGGACAGGATCGCTCTATAAGACCCAGTACTTC. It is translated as CASTPRGTGSLYKTQYF.

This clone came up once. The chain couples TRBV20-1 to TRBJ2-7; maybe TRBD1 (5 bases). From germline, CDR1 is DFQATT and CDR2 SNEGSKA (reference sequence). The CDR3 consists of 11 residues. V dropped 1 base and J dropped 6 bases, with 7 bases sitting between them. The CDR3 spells CSARAGIEQYF. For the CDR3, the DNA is TGCAGTGCTAGAGCAGGGATCGAGCAGTACTTC.

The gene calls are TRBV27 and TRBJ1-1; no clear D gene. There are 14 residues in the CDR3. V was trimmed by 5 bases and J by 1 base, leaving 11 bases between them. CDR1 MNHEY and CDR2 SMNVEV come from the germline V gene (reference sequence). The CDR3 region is CASSILVGNTEAFF. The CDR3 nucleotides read TGTGCCAGCAGTATATTAGTAGGGAACACTGAAGCTTTCTTT.

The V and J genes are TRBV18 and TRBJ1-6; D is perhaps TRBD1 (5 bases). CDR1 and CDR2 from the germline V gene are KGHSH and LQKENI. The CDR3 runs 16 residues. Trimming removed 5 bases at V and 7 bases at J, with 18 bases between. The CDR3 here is CASSGPWEGWNSPLHF. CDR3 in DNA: TGTGCCAGCTCAGGCCCATGGGAGGGGTGGAATTCACCCCTCCACTTT.

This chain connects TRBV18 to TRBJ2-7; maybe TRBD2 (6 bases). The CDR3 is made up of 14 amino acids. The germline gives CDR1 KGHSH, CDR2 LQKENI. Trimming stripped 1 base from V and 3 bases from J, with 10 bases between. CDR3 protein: CASSPLAAHYEQYF. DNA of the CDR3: TGTGCCAGCTCACCACTAGCGGCCCACTACGAGCAGTACTTC.

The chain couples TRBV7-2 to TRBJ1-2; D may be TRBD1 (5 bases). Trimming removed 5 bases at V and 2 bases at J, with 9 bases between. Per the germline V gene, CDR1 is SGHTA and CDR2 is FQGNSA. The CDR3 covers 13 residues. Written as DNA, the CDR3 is TGTGCCAGCAGCCAACGGGGCAACTATGGCTACACCTTC. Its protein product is CASSQRGNYGYTF.

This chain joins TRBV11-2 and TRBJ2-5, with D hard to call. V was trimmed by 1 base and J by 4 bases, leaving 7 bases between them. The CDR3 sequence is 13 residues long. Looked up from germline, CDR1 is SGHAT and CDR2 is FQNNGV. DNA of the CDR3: TGTGCCAGCAGCTTAGGGGAATCAGAGACCCAGTACTTC. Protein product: CASSLGESETQYF.

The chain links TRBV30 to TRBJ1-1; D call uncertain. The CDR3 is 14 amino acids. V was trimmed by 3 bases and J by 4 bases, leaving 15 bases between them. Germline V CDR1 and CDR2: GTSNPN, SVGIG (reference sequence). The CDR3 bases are TGTGCCTGGAGCGAAGCCGGGAGAATCACTGAAGCTTTCTTT. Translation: CAWSEAGRITEAFF. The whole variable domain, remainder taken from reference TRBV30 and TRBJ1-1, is SQTIHQWPATLVQPVGSPLSLECTVEGTSNPNLYWYRQAAGRGLQLLFYSVGIGQISSEVPQNLSASRPQDRQFILSSKKLLLSDSGFYLCAWSEAGRITEAFFGQGTRLTVV.

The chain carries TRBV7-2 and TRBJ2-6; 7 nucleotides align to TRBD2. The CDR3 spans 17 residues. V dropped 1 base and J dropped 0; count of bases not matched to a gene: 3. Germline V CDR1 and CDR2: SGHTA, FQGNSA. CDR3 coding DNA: TGTGCCAGCAGCTTAGAGTGGGGGGGCTCTGGGGCCAACGTCCTGACTTTC. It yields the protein CASSLEWGGSGANVLTF.

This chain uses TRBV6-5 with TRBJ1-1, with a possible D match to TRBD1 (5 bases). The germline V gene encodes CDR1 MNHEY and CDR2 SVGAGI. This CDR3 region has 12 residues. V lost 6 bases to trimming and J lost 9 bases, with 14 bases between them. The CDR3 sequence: CASRSGTSKAFF. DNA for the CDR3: TGTGCCAGCAGGTCCGGGACGTCTAAAGCTTTCTTT.

CDR3 amino acids: CASSDNMNTEAFF. The CDR3 DNA follows: TGTGCCAGCAGCGACAACATGAACACTGAAGCTTTCTTT. The rearrangement uses TRBV6-4 and TRBJ1-1; D ambiguous. CDR1 is MRHNA and CDR2 is SNTAGT in the germline V gene. The CDR3 extends over 13 amino acids. Trimming shortened V by 6 bases and J by 0 bases, and 8 bases separated the two germline ends.

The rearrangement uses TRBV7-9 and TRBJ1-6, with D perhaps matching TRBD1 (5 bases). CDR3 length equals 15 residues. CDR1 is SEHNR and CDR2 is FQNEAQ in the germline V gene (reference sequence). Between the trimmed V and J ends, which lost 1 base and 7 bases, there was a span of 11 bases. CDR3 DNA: TGTGCCAGCAGCTTAGATGGGGCGTGGAATTCACCCCTCCACTTT. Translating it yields CASSLDGAWNSPLHF.

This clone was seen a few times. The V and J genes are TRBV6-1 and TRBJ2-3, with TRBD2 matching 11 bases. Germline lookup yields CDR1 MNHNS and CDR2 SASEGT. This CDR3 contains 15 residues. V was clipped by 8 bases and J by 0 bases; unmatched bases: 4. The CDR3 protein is CASRGTSGSTDTQYF. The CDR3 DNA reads TGTGCCAGCCGGGGGACTAGCGGAAGCACAGATACGCAGTATTTT.

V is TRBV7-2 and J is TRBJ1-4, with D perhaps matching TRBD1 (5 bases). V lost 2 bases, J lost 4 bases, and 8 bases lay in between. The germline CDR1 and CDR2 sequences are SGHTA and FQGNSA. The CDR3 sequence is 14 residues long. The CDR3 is CASSLPGFNEKLFF. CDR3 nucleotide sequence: TGTGCCAGCAGCTTACCAGGGTTTAATGAAAAACTGTTTTTT.

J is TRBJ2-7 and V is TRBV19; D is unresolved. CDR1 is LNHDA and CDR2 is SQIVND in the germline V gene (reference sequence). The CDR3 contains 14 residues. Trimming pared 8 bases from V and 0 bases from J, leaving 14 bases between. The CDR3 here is CASRSAPFSYEQYF. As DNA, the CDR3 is TGTGCCAGTCGCTCGGCGCCCTTCTCCTACGAGCAGTACTTC.

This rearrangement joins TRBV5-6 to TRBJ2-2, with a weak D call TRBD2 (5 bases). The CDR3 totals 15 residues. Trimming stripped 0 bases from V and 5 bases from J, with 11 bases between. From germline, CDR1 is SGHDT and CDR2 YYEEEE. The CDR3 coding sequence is TGTGCCAGCAGCTTGGGGTTGTCGGGGACCGGGGAGCTGTTTTTT. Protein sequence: CASSLGLSGTGELFF.

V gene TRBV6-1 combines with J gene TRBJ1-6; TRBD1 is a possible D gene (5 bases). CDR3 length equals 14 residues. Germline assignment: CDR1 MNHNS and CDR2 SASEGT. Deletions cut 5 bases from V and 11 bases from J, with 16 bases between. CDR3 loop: CASSNKEIRAPLHF. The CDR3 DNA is TGTGCCAGCAGTAATAAGGAAATCAGGGCACCCCTCCACTTT.

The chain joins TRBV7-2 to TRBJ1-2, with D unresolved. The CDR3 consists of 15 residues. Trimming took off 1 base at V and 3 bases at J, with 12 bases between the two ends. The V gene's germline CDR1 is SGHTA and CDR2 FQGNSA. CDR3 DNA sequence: TGTGCCAGCAGCTTAGAATACGCCTCCGACTATGGCTACACCTTC. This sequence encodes CASSLEYASDYGYTF.

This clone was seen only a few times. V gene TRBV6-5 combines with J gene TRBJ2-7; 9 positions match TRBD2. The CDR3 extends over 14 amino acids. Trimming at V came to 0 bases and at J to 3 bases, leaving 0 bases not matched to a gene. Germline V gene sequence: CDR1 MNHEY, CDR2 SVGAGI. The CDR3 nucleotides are TGTGCCAGCAGTTACTCTAGCGGGAGCTACGAGCAGTACTTC. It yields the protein CASSYSSGSYEQYF.

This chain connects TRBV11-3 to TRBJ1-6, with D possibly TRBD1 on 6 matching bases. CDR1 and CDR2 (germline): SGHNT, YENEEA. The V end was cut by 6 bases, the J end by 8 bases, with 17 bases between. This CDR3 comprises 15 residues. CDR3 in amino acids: CASSLIGGPDSPLHF. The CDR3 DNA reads TGTGCCAGCAGTTTAATCGGGGGCCCGGATTCACCCCTCCACTTT.

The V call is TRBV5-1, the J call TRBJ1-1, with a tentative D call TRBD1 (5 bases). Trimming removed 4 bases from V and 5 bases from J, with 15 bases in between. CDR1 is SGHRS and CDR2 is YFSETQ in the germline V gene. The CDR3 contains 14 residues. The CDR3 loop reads CASSMSGGGTEAFF. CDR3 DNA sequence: TGCGCCAGCAGCATGTCTGGGGGTGGGACTGAAGCTTTCTTT.

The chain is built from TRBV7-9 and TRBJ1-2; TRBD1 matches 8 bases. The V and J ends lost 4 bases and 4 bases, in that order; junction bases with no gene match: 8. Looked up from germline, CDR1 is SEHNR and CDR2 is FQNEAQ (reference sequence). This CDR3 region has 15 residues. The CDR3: CASSSGTGQFYGYTF. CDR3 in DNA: TGTGCCAGCAGCTCCGGGACAGGCCAGTTCTATGGCTACACCTTC.

The CDR3, as DNA: TGTGCCAGCAGTTTGCAGGGGGAGTTTGGCAAAAACATTCAGTACTTC. Protein product: CASSLQGEFGKNIQYF. The chain is built from TRBV27 and TRBJ2-4; TRBD1 matches 7 bases. The CDR3 runs to 16 residues. Looked up from germline, CDR1 is MNHEY and CDR2 is SMNVEV (reference sequence). V gave up 3 bases and J gave up 3 bases; unmatched junction bases: 8.

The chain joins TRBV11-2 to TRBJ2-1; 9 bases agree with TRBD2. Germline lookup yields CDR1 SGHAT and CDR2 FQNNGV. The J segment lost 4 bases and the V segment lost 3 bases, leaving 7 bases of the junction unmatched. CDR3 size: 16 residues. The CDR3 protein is CASSFSSGRNYNEQFF. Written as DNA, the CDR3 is TGTGCCAGCAGCTTCAGTAGCGGGAGAAATTACAATGAGCAGTTCTTC.

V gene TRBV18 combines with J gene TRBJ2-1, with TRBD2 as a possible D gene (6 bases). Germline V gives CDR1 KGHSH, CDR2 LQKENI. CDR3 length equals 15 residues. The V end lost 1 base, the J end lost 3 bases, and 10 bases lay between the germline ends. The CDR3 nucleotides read TGTGCCAGCTCACCACGGCGGGAAAGCTACAATGAGCAGTTCTTC. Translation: CASSPRRESYNEQFF.

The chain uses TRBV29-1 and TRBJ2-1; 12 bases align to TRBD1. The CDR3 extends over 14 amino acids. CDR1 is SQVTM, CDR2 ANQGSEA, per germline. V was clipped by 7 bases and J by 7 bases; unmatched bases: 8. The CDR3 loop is CSGGGQGAWNEQFF. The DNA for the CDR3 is TGCAGCGGCGGGGGACAGGGGGCTTGGAATGAGCAGTTCTTC.

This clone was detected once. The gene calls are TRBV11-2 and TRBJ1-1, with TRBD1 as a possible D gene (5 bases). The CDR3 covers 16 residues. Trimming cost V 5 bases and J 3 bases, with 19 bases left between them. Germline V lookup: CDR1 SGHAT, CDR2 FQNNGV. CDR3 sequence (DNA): TGTGCCAGCAGCGGGACCGGGAGGCGGGGGGACACTGAAGCTTTCTTT. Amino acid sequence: CASSGTGRRGDTEAFF.